This T cell receptor (beta chain) was identified during a study of T-cell reconstitution after alpha-beta-depleted transplantation in children (dated by TCRdb to the mid-2010s). A note on the overall study: Using TCR repertoire profiling, the study followed T-cell immune reconstitution in a quantitative way in children after TCRalphabeta/CD19-depleted allogeneic hematopoietic cell transplantation.

The sample's treatment or condition label is to be understood as: allogeneic hematopoietic cell transplantation with graft depleted of TCRalphabeta T cells and CD19 B cells. TCRalphabeta/CD19-depleted allogeneic hematopoietic cell grafts were given to the transplant recipients, all of whom were children. As regards this clonotype: Its target antigen remains unknown. No much larger clonotype is one base removed from it; base qualities were not supplied.

Relative to germline, V is 2 bases shorter and J is 6 bases shorter, with 10 bases between their ends. The CDR3 contains 13 residues, cysteine and phenylalanine counted. Of the read, only the CDR3 DNA is kept; its 39 bases are in frame from base 1. From the germline V gene, CDR1 is MDHEN and CDR2 is SYDVKM. The library was obtained by PCR. Sequencing instrument: Illumina HiSeq 2500. Molecular barcoding was employed in the preparation of TCR libraries, with unique molecular identifiers being used to normalize TCRbeta repertoire quantification. TCRdb reran the public reads through fastp at Q25 and MiXCR, keeping productive beta chains. Rows with one shared CDR3 protein collapse into an entry with the most common genes and DNA. The sample table lists 300,000 to 400,000 distinct CDR3 sequences, 15% to 20% of them with a count of one. The ten largest clones represent approximately 38% of the sample. Overall study outcomes, separate from this receptor: The high TCRbeta diversity at day 60 in some patients was ascribed to recipient T cells and intrathymic progenitors that had survived conditioning. The frequencies of hyperexpanded clones fell over the following months, and after one year, T-cell counts and TCRbeta diversity were mostly attributed to newly produced T cells. The apparently early alphabetaT-cell count recovery about two months after transplant was reportedly dependent on only several hundred rapidly expanded clones derived from non-depleted graft cells.

This clonotype was sampled from a male patient aged 2-15 years who had a stem cell transplant for acute lymphoblastic leukemia, so the T cells may come from the graft donor. Here the sequenced sample was PBMCs, mostly from graft donor cells, taken 360 days after TCRalphabeta/CD19-depleted stem cell transplant. The chain joins TRBV28 to TRBJ1-2, with the D gene too uncertain to name. The CDR3: CASSLDHPDGYTF. The nucleotide sequence is given as TGTGCCAGCAGTTTAGACCACCCCGATGGCTACACCTTC.